Listed here is a single T cell receptor (beta chain). This entry belongs to a study of blood T cell repertoires in COVID-19. Study overall: Sites across the United States, Italy and Spain contributed samples from acute and convalescent COVID-19.

The junction had 2 bases not matched to a gene; V was cut back by 6 bases and J by 2 bases. The CDR3 is 13 residues long. CDR1 is ENHRY and CDR2 is SYGVKD in the germline V gene. As originally analysed: Cell counts per sample came from amplifying reference gene primers. Generated by immunoSEQ multiplex PCR, the TCRdb table keeps only in-frame clones and is missing some. Clone size and V and J calls were adopted from that table, with D and trimming inferred from the DNA. Of fewer than 350,000 clones in the sample, around 84% were seen once. The chain couples TRBV10-3 to TRBJ2-5; TRBD2 agrees at 8 bases. Material for sequencing was PBMCs or T cells enriched from blood (not recorded which). The receptor comes from a woman in her twenties or thirties who had been exposed to COVID-19. CDR3 protein: CAISIAGQETQYF. In DNA form, the CDR3 reads TGTGCCATCAGCATAGCGGGACAAGAGACCCAGTACTTC.